The entry below gives a single T cell receptor beta chain sequence along with its context. Its antigen is undetermined. The sample originates from a study of cytotoxic CD8 clonotypes in ibrutinib-treated CLL. Whole-study results and caveats: Pretreatment clonality was elevated relative to age-matched healthy donors and paralleled circulating CD8+ T-cell counts.

Sequencing used immunoSEQ multiplex PCR; TCRdb keeps in-frame clones, though not all of them. The sample lists approximately 340,000 clones, roughly 67% seen once, with around 6.5% in the top ten. CDR3 length: 15 amino acids. Germline V gene lookup returns CDR1 MGHRA and CDR2 YSYEKL. V lost 4 bases, J lost 4 bases, and 6 bases stayed unmatched. This sample comprised PBMCs, obtained after 36 months of ibrutinib treatment. The clonotype originates from a human donor with chronic lymphocytic leukemia. The V call is TRBV4-1, the J call TRBJ2-5, with 10 bases identical to TRBD2. The CDR3 protein is CASSPVAGGRETQYF. The CDR3 nucleotides read TGCGCCAGCAGCCCAGTAGCGGGGGGCCGAGAGACCCAGTACTTC.